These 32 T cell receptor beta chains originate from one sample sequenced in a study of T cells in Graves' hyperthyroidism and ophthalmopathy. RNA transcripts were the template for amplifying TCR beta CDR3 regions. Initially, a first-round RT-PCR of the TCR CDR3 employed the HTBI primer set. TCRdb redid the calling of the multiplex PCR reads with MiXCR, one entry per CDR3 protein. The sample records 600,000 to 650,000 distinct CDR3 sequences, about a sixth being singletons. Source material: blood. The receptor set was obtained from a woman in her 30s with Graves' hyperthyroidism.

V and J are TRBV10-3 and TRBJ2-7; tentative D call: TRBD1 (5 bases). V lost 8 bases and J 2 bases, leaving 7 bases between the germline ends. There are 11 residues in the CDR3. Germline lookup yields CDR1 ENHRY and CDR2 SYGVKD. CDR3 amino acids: CAIAGTYEQYF. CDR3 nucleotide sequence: TGTGCCATCGCAGGGACCTACGAGCAGTACTTC.

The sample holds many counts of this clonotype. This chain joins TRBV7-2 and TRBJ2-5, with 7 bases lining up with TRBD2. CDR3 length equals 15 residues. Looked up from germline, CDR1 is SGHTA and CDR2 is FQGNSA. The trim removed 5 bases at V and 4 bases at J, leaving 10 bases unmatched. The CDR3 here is CASSPRGGVGETQYF. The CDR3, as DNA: TGTGCCAGCAGCCCCCGGGGAGGGGTGGGAGAGACCCAGTACTTC.

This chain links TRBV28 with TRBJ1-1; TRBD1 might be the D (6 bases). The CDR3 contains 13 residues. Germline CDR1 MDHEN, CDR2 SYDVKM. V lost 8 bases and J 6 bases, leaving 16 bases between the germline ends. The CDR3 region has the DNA TGTGCCAGCCGGCCACGATACAGGGCTGAAGCTTTCTTT. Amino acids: CASRPRYRAEAFF.

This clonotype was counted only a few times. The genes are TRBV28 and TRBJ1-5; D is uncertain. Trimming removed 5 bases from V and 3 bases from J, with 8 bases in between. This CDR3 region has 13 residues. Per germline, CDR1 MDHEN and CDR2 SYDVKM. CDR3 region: CASSPPINQPQHF. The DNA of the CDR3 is TGTGCCAGCAGTCCCCCAATCAATCAGCCCCAGCATTTT.

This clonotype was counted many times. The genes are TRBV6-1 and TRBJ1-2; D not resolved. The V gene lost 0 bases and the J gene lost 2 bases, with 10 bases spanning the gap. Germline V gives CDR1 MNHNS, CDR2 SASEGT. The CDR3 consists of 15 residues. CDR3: CASSEALPGNYGYTF. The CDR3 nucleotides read TGTGCCAGCAGTGAAGCGCTTCCGGGGAACTATGGCTACACCTTC.

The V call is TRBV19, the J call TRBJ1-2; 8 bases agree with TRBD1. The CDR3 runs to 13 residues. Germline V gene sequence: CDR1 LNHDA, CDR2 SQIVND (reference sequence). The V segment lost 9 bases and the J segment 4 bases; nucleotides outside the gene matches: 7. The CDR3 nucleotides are TGTGCCAGGCCTCAGCAGGGGGCCTATGGCTACACCTTC. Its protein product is CARPQQGAYGYTF.

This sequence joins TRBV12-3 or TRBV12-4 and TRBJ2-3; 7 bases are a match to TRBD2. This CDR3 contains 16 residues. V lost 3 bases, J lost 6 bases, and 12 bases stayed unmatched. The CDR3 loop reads CASSFPSGVPRDTQYF. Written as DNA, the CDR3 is TGTGCCAGCAGTTTTCCCAGCGGGGTGCCGAGGGATACGCAGTATTTT.

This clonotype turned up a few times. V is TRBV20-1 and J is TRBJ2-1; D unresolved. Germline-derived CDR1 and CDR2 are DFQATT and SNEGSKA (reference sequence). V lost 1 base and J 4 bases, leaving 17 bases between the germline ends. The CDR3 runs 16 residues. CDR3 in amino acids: CSARGISGELYNEQFF. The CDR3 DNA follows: TGCAGTGCTAGAGGAATTTCTGGGGAATTATACAATGAGCAGTTCTTC.

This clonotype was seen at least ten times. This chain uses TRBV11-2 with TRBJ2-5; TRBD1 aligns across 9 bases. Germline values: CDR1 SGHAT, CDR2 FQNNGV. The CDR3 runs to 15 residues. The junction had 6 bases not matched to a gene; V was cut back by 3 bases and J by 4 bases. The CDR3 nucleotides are TGTGCCAGCAGCTTCCCAAGGACAGGGGTAGAGACCCAGTACTTC. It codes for CASSFPRTGVETQYF.

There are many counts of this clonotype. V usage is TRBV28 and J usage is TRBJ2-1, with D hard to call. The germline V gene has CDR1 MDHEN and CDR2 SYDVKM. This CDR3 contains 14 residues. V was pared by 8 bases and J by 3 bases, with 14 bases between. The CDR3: CASSLSTNYNEQFF. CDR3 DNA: TGTGCCAGCTCGCTATCCACTAACTACAATGAGCAGTTCTTC.

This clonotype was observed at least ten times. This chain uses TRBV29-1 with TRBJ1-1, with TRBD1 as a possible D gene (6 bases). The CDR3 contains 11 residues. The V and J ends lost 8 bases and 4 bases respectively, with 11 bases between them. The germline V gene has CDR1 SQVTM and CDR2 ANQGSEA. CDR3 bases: TGCAGCTCGGCAGGGGTCACTGAAGCTTTCTTT. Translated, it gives CSSAGVTEAFF.

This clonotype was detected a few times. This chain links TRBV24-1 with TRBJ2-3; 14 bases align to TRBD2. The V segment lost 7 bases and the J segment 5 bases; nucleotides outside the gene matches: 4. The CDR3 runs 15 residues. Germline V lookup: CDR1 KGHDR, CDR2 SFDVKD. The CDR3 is CATRGLAGEEDTQYF. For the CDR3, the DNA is TGTGCCACCAGGGGACTAGCGGGAGAGGAAGATACGCAGTATTTT.

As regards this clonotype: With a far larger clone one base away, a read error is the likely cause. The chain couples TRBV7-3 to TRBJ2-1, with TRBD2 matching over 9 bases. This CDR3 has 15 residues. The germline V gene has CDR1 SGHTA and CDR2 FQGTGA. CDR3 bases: TGTGCCCGCAGCTTAGATAGCGGGGGCTACAATGAGCAGTTCTTC. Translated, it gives CARSLDSGGYNEQFF. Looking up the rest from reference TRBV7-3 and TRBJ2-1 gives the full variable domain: GAGVSQTPSNKVTEKGKYVELRCDPISGHTALYWYRQSLGQGPEFLIYFQGTGAADDSGLPNDRFFAVRPEGSVSTLKIQRTERGDSAVYLCARSLDSGGYNEQFFGPGTRLTVL.

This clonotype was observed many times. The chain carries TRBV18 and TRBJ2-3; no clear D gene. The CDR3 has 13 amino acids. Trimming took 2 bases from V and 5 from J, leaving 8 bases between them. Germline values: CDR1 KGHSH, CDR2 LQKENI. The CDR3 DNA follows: TGTGCCAGCTCACCAAGAGCGAAAGATACGCAGTATTTT. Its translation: CASSPRAKDTQYF.

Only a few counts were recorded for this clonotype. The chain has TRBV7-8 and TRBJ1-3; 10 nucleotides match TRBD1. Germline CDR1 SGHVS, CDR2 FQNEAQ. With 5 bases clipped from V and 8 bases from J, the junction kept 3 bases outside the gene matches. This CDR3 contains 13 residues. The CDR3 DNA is TGTGCCAGCAGCCAGGACAGGGGGTACACCATATATTTT. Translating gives CASSQDRGYTIYF.

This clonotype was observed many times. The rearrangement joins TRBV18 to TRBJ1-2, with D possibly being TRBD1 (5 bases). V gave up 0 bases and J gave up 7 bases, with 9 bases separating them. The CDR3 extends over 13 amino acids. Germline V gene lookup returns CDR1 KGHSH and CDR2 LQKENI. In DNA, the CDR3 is TGTGCCAGCTCACCACCAGGGGAGGGTGGCTACACCTTC. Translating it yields CASSPPGEGGYTF.

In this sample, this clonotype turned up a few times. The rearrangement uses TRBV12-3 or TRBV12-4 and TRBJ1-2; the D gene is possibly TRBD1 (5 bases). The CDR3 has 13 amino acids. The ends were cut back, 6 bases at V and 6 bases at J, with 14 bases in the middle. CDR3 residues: CASSPDWGHGYTF. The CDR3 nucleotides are TGTGCCAGCAGCCCCGACTGGGGCCATGGCTACACCTTC.

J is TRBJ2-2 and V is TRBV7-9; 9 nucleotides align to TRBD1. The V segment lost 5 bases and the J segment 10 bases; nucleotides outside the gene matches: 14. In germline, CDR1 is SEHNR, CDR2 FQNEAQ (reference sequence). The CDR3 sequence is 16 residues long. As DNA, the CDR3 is TGTGCCAGCAGCCCACCGATCCGGGACAGGGAGGTGGAGCTGTTTTTT. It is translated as CASSPPIRDREVELFF.

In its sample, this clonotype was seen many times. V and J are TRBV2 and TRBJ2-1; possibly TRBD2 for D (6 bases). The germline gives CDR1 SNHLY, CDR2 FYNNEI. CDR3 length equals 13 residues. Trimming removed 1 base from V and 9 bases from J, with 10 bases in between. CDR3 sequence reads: CASSEEGAGEQFF. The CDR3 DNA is TGTGCCAGCAGTGAAGAGGGAGCGGGTGAGCAGTTCTTC.

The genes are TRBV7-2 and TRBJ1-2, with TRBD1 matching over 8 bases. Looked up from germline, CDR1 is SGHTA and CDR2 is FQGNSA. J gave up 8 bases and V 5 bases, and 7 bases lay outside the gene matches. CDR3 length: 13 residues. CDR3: CASSQATGEGYTF. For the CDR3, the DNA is TGTGCCAGCAGCCAAGCGACAGGGGAGGGCTACACCTTC. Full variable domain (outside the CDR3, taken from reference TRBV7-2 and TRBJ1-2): GAGVSQSPSNKVTEKGKDVELRCDPISGHTALYWYRQSLGQGLEFLIYFQGNSAPDKSGLPSDRFSAERTGGSVSTLTIQRTQQEDSAVYLCASSQATGEGYTFGSGTRLTVV.

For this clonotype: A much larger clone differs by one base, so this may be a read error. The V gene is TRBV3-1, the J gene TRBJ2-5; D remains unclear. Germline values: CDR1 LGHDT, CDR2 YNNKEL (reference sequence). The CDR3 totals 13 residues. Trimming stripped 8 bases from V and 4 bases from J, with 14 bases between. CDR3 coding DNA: TGTGCCAGCGGCCCTCCGATTACAGAGACCCAGTACTTC. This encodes CASGPPITETQYF.

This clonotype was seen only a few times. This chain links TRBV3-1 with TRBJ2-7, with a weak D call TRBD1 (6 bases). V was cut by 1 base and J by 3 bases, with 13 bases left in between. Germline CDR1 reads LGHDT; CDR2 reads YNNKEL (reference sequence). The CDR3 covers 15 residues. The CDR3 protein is CASSQGRTDIYEQYF. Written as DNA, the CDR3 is TGTGCCAGCAGCCAAGGCAGGACAGATATCTACGAGCAGTACTTC.

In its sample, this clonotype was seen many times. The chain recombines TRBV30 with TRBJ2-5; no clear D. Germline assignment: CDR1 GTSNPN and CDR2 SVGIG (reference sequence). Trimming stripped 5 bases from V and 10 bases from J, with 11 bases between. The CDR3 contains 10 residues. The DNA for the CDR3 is TGTGCCTGGGGATTCCCCAGCCAGTACTTC. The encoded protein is CAWGFPSQYF.

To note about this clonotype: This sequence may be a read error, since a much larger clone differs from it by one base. CDR3 protein: CAWSQQGGYSYTF. The CDR3 DNA follows: TGTGCCTGGAGTCAACAGGGGGGATATAGCTACACCTTC. This rearrangement joins TRBV30 to TRBJ1-2; 8 bases match TRBD1. The CDR3 is made up of 13 amino acids. J was trimmed by 9 bases and V by 2 bases; bases with no gene match: 8. Germline CDR1 reads GTSNPN; CDR2 reads SVGIG (reference sequence).

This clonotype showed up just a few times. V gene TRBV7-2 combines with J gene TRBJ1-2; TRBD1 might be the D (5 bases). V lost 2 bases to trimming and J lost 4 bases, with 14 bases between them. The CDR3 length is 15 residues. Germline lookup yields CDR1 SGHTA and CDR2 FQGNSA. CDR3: CASSLMQGGFYGYTF. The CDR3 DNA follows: TGTGCCAGCAGCTTAATGCAGGGAGGATTCTATGGCTACACCTTC.

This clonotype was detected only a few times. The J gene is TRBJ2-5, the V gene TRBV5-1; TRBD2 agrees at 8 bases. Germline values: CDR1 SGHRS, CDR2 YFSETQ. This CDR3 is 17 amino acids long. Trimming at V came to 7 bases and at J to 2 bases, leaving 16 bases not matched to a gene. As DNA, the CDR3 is TGCGCCAGCTCCGACTTCGCCGCACTAGCGGCACAAGAGACCCAGTACTTC. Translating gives CASSDFAALAAQETQYF.

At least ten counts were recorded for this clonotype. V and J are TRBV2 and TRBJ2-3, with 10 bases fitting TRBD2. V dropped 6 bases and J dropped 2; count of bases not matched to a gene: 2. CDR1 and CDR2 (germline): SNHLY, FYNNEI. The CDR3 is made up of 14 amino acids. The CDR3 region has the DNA TGTGCCAGCAGGACTAGCGGGTACACAGATACGCAGTATTTT. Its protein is CASRTSGYTDTQYF.

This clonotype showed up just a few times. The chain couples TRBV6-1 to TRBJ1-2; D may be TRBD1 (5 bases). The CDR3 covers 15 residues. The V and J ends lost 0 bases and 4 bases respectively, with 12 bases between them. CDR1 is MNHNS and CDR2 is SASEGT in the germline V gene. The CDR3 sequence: CASSEAPWDLYGYTF. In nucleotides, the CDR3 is TGTGCCAGCAGTGAAGCTCCTTGGGACCTCTATGGCTACACCTTC.

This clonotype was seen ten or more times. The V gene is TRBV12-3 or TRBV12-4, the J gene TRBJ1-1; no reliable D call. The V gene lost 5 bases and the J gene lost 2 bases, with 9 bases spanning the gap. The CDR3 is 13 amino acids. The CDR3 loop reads CASSTGSNTEAFF. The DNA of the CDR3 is TGTGCCAGCAGTACCGGGAGTAACACTGAAGCTTTCTTT.

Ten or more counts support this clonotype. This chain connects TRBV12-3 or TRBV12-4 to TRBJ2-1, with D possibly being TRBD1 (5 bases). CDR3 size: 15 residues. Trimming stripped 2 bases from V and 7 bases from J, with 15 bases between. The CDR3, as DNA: TGTGCCAGCAGTTTAAGGGGCTTACTGGGGAATGAGCAGTTCTTC. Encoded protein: CASSLRGLLGNEQFF.

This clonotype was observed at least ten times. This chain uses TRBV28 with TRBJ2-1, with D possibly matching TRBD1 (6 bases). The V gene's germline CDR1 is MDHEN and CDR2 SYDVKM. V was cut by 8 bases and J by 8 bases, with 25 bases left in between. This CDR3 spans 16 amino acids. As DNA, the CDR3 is TGTGCCAGCCCTCCTTCACAGGGTTTAGTTGTCGATGAGCAGTTCTTC. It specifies CASPPSQGLVVDEQFF.

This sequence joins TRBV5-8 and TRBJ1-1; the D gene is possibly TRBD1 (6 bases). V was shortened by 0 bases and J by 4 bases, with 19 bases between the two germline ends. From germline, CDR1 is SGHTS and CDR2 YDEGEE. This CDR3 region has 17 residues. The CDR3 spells CASSLGGGATISTEAFF. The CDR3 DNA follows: TGTGCCAGCAGCTTGGGTGGGGGGGCTACAATCAGCACTGAAGCTTTCTTT.